This T cell receptor beta chain is from a study of T-cell reconstitution after alpha-beta-depleted transplantation in children. Researchers prepared the TCRbeta library using unique molecular identifiers, the study reports. MiXCR was run by TCRdb on the PCR reads, yielding one entry per CDR3 protein. This sample has about 580,000 distinct CDR3 sequences, with roughly 30% found just once. Comments on this clonotype: The antigen is undetermined.

Study observations and caveats: It was reported that alpha-beta T cells came from several hundred expanded graft clones (about two months after transplant). From surviving recipient T cells and thymic progenitors came the high day-60 TCRbeta diversity observed in some patients. When one year had passed after transplant, most T-cell counts and diversity came from newly produced T cells.

Germline V gene sequence: CDR1 MNHEY, CDR2 SMNVEV (reference sequence). The V gene lost 7 bases and the J gene lost 5 bases, with 15 bases spanning the gap. This CDR3 spans 13 amino acids. The TCR comes from a boy under two years old with Wiskott-Aldrich syndrome, due to receive a stem cell transplant. The rearrangement joins TRBV27 to TRBJ2-7; D call uncertain. Sequencing was performed on PBMCs, taken before TCRalphabeta/CD19-depleted stem cell transplant. CDR3 coding DNA: TGTGCCAGCAAGACCGGCAACTTCCACGAGCAGTACTTC. Its translation: CASKTGNFHEQYF.